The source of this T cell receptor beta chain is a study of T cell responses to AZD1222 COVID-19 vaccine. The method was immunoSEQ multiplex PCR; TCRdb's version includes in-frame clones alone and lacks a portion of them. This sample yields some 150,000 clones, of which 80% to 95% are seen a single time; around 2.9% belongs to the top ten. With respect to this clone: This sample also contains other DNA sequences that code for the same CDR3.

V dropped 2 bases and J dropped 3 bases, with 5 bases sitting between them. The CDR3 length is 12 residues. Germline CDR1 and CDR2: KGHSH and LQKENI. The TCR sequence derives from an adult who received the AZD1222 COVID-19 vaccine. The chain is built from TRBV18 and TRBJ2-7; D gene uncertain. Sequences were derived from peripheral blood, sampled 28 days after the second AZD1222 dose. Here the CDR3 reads CASSPSNYEQYF. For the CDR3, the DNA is TGTGCCAGCTCACCAAGCAACTACGAGCAGTACTTC.